The source of this TCR beta chain is a study of shared clonotypes between healthy human individuals. The run depth of the assay was deep. The assay was immunoSEQ multiplex PCR, and TCRdb's table has in-frame clones only and misses some. The sample contains millions of clones, approximately 95% of which appear only once. Study results and caveats: Memory subsets generally showed lower estimated richness than naive subsets. Collection of samples was limited to blood; tissue repertoires likely differ.

J gave up 5 bases and V 5 bases, and 7 bases lay outside the gene matches. CDR3 length: 15 residues. From germline, CDR1 is SGHAT and CDR2 FQNNGV. CD45RO-negative cells were positively selected for CCR7, leaving out terminally differentiated effector memory CD45RA+ cells. All donors were Caucasian adults living in Nashville, Tennessee. This clone has just one count. Its antigen is not known. The sequencing sample was made of naive CD8+ T cells sorted from blood. The origin of this receptor is a man aged 18 to 29 in good health. V usage is TRBV11-2 and J usage is TRBJ2-5, with 11 bases that match TRBD1. CDR3 in DNA: TGTGCCAGCAGCCTTTGGACAGGGGGCTCGGAGACCCAGTACTTC. Protein: CASSLWTGGSETQYF.